This T cell receptor beta chain appears in the sequencing data of a study of shared clonotypes between healthy human individuals. Losses at the gene ends were 7 bases for V and 12 bases for J; bases not matched to a gene: 16. The CDR3 sequence is 14 residues long. Per the germline V gene, CDR1 is LNHDA and CDR2 is SQIVND (reference sequence). Healthy and HIV-negative, the adult donors had no recent acute infections or vaccinations. Samples left unsorted employed roughly 90 million PBMCs for genomic DNA. Sequencing was at deep level. Generated by immunoSEQ multiplex PCR, the TCRdb table keeps only in-frame clones and is missing some. The table records about 450,000 clones, about 85% of them present only once.

This clonotype originated in a woman in her forties in good health. Some clones in this sample may be carry-over from other donors' samples. Sequenced sample: PBMCs. The chain recombines TRBV19 with TRBJ2-7; 9 bases fit TRBD1. CDR3 sequence (DNA): TGTGCCAGTACCAGGGGACAGGGAGCGGATCCGCCGTACTTC. Residues: CASTRGQGADPPYF.